This T cell receptor beta chain was sequenced in a study of cytomegalovirus exposure and HLA in healthy donors. This clone was seen a handful of times. The PCR was carried out with 60 Vbeta primers and 13 Jbeta primers. Generated by immunoSEQ multiplex PCR, the TCRdb table keeps only in-frame clones and is missing some. The sample lists fewer than 80,000 clones, more than 70% occurring once. Trimming removed 3 bases from V and 2 bases from J; junction bases left unmatched: 2. Germline CDR1 reads MNHNS; CDR2 reads SASEGT. CDR3 length: 14 residues. Sequenced sample: PBMCs. The chain uses TRBV6-1 and TRBJ2-3; 7 bases line up with TRBD1. This receptor was obtained from a middle-aged woman in good health and CMV-seropositive. CDR3 protein: CASSEGTATDTQYF. Here the CDR3 DNA reads TGTGCCAGCAGTGAGGGGACAGCCACAGATACGCAGTATTTT.